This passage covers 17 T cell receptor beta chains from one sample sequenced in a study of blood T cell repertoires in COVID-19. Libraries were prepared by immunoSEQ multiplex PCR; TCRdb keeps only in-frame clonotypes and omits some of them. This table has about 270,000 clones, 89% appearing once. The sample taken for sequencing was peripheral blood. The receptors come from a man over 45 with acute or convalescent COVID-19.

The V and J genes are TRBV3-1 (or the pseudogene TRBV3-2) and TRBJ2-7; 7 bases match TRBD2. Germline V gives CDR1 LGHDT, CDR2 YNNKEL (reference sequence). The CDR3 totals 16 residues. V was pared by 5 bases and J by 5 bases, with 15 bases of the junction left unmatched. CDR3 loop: CASSVPGTAGVDEQYF. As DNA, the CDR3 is TGTGCCAGCAGCGTCCCCGGGACTGCGGGGGTAGACGAGCAGTACTTC.

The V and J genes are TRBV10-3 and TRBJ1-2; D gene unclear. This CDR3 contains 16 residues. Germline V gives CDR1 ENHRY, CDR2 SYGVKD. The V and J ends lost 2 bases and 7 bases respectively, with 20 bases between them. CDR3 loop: CAISEAGVPIKGGYTF. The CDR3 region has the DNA TGTGCCATCAGTGAGGCCGGGGTGCCTATAAAGGGTGGCTACACCTTC.

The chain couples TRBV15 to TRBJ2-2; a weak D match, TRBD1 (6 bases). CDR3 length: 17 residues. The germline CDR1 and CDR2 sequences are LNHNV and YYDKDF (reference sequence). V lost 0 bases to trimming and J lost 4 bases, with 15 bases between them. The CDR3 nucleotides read TGTGCCACCAGCAGAGAAATAGGCAGGGGAGTCACCGGGGAGCTGTTTTTT. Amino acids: CATSREIGRGVTGELFF.

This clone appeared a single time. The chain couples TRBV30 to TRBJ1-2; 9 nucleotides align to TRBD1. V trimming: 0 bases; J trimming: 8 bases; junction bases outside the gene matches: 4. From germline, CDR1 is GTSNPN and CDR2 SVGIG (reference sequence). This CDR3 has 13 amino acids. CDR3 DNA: TGTGCCTGGAGTGTACAGGGGGCAGGAGGCTACACCTTC. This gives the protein CAWSVQGAGGYTF.

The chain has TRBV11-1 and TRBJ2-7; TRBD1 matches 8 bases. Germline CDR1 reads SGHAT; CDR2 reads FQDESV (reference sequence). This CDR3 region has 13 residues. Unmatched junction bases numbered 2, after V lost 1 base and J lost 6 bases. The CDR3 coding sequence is TGTGCCAGCAGCTTAGTCGACAGGGGCGAGCAGTACTTC. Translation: CASSLVDRGEQYF.

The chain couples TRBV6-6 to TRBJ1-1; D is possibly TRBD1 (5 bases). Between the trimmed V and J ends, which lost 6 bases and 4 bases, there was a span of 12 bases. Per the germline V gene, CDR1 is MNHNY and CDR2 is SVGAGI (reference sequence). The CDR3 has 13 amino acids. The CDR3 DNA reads TGTGCCAGCAGAGAGACAAGGGGCACTGAAGCTTTCTTT. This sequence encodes CASRETRGTEAFF.

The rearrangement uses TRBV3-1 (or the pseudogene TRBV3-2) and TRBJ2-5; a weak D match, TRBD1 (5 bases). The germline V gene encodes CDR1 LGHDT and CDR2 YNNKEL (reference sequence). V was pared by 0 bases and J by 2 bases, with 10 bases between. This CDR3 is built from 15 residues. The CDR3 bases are TGTGCCAGCAGCCAAGACGACAGTCGTCAAGAGACCCAGTACTTC. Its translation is CASSQDDSRQETQYF.

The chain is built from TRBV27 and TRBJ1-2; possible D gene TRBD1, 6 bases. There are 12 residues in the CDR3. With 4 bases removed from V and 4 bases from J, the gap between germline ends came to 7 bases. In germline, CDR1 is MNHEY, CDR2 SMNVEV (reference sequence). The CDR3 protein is CASSSDSYGYTF. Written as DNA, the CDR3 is TGTGCCAGCAGTTCGGACAGCTATGGCTACACCTTC.

CDR3 in amino acids: CASSPWGGYTEAFF. CDR3 in DNA: TGTGCCAGCAGCCCTTGGGGGGGATATACTGAAGCTTTCTTT. The J gene is TRBJ1-1, the V gene TRBV5-4, with D maybe TRBD1 (5 bases). Germline CDR1 SGHNT, CDR2 YYREEE (reference sequence). The V gene lost 4 bases and the J gene lost 5 bases, with 15 bases spanning the gap. The CDR3 totals 14 residues.

The chain's CDR3 is CASSPLDRAATNTGELFF. The CDR3, as DNA: TGTGCCAGCAGTCCTCTTGACAGGGCTGCCACGAACACCGGGGAGCTGTTTTTT. The rearrangement uses TRBV6-6 and TRBJ2-2; 7 positions agree with TRBD1. After removal of 5 bases from V and 0 bases from J, the junction contained 12 bases not matched to a gene. Germline lookup yields CDR1 MNHNY and CDR2 SVGAGI (reference sequence). The CDR3 is 18 amino acids.

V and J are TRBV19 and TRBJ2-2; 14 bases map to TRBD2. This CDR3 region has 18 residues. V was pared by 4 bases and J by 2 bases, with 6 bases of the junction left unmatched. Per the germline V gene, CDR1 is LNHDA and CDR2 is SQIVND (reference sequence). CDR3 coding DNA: TGTGCCAGTAGTAGGGGACTAGCGGGAGATACAAACACCGGGGAGCTGTTTTTT. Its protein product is CASSRGLAGDTNTGELFF.

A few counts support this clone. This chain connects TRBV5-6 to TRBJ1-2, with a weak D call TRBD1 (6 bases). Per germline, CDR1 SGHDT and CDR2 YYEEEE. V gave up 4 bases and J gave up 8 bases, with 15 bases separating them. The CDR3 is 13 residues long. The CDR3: CASSQITGLGYTF. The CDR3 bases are TGTGCCAGCAGCCAAATAACAGGGTTGGGCTACACCTTC.

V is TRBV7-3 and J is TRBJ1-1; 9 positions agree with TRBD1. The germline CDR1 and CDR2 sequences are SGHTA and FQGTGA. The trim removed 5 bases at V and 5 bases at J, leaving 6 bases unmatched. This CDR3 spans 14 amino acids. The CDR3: CASSHGTGSTEAFF. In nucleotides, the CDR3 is TGTGCCAGCAGCCACGGGACAGGGAGTACTGAAGCTTTCTTT.

This CDR3 is CASSIVYGELGYGYTF. CDR3 nucleotide sequence: TGTGCCAGTAGTATAGTTTACGGGGAGTTGGGGTATGGCTACACCTTC. The V gene is TRBV19, the J gene TRBJ1-2; D is uncertain. V was trimmed by 1 base and J by 5 bases, leaving 17 bases between them. The CDR3 runs to 16 residues. CDR1 is LNHDA and CDR2 is SQIVND in the germline V gene (reference sequence).

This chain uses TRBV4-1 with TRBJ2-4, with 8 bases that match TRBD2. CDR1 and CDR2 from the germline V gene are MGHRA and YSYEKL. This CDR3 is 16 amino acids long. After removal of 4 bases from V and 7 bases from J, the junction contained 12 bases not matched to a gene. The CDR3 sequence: CASSPDPGGRWNIQYF. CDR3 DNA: TGCGCCAGCAGCCCCGACCCGGGGGGGCGGTGGAACATTCAGTACTTC.

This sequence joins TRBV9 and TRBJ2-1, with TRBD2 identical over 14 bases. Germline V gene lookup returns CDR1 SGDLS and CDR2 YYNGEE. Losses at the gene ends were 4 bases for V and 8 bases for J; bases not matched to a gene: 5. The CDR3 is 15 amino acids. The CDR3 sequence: CASSLRLAGGDEQFF. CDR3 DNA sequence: TGTGCCAGCAGCCTCCGACTAGCGGGGGGGGATGAGCAGTTCTTC.

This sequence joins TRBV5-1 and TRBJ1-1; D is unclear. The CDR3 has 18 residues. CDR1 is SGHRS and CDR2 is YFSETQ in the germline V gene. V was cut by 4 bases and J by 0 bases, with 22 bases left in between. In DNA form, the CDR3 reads TGCGCCAGCAGCGCGTGGAGGCGGAACGACGGGTTGAACACTGAAGCTTTCTTT. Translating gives CASSAWRRNDGLNTEAFF.